Listed below are T cell receptor beta chains from one sample, sequenced in a study of blood T cell repertoires in COVID-19. TCRdb's table, derived via immunoSEQ multiplex PCR, lists solely in-frame clones and lacks some. In the table there are approximately 140,000 clones, roughly 90% of which are singletons. Sample: PBMCs or T cells enriched from blood (not recorded which). Receptors were obtained from a woman aged 25-40 years with acute COVID-19. Each CDR3 is given with its conserved first and last residue. D genes are given only for firm matches. The size entry is marked missing in some rows and otherwise reads once, few, many or a size class.

d_call	clone_size	v_call	j_call	cdr3_length	cdr3_aa	cdr3_nt
TRBD1	NA	TRBV5-1	TRBJ2-5	15	CASSSQGARGETQYF	TGCGCCAGCAGCTCACAGGGGGCTCGGGGGGAGACCCAGTACTTC
TRBD1	many	TRBV19	TRBJ1-5	14	CASTSTGVREPQHF	TGTGCCAGTACGTCCACAGGGGTACGGGAGCCCCAGCATTTT
TRBD1	NA	TRBV6-5	TRBJ1-5	15	CASSWTGGSNQPQHF	TGTGCCAGCAGTTGGACAGGGGGCAGCAATCAGCCCCAGCATTTT
TRBD1	NA	TRBV5-5	TRBJ1-2	15	CASSLAGQGMRGYTF	TGTGCCAGCAGCTTGGCGGGACAGGGGATGCGTGGCTACACCTTC
TRBD2	NA	TRBV30	TRBJ2-5	14	CAWSKKAGEETQYF	TGTGCCTGGAGTAAAAAAGCGGGAGAAGAGACCCAGTACTTC
TRBD2	NA	TRBV28	TRBJ2-5	15	CASSLGLADQETQYF	TGTGCCAGCAGTTTAGGGCTAGCGGACCAAGAGACCCAGTACTTC
NA	NA	TRBV27	TRBJ1-1	11	CASAGWTEAFF	TGTGCCAGCGCAGGGTGGACTGAAGCTTTCTTT
NA	NA	TRBV28	TRBJ2-1	15	CASSLNPLGVDEQFF	TGTGCCAGCAGTTTAAACCCCCTGGGAGTCGATGAGCAGTTCTTC
NA	NA	TRBV30	TRBJ2-1	14	CAWSAPVSRDEQFF	TGTGCCTGGAGTGCCCCCGTTTCCAGGGATGAGCAGTTCTTC
TRBD1	NA	TRBV30	TRBJ1-6	14	CAWSAGQGYSPLHF	TGTGCCTGGAGTGCGGGACAGGGTTATTCACCCCTCCACTTT
NA	NA	TRBV30	TRBJ1-1	15	CAWMGVAGANTEAFF	TGTGCCTGGATGGGGGTGGCGGGGGCGAACACTGAAGCTTTCTTT
NA	NA	TRBV19	TRBJ2-7	13	CASSIIPGYEQYF	TGTGCCAGTAGTATTATCCCCGGTTACGAGCAGTACTTC
NA	NA	TRBV7-8	TRBJ1-5	14	CASSLAGVNQPQHF	TGTGCCAGCAGCTTAGCAGGGGTCAATCAGCCCCAGCATTTT
TRBD1	NA	TRBV7-2	TRBJ2-1	14	CASSTGQGFNEQFF	TGTGCCAGCAGCACCGGACAGGGTTTCAATGAGCAGTTCTTC
TRBD2	NA	TRBV5-1	TRBJ2-7	16	CASSLGLAGGPEEQYF	TGCGCCAGCAGCTTGGGACTAGCGGGAGGGCCGGAAGAGCAGTACTTC
TRBD1	NA	TRBV28	TRBJ2-7	16	CASSLSPGTGGAEQYF	TGTGCCAGCAGCCTAAGTCCCGGGACAGGGGGCGCCGAGCAGTACTTC
NA	NA	TRBV9	TRBJ2-1	17	CASSPREGGSSYNEQFF	TGTGCCAGCAGCCCCCGGGAAGGAGGGAGCTCCTACAATGAGCAGTTCTTC
NA	NA	TRBV9	TRBJ2-7	15	CASSAGTLSDYEQYF	TGTGCCAGCAGCGCCGGGACATTAAGTGACTACGAGCAGTACTTC
TRBD2	NA	TRBV7-2	TRBJ2-7	14	CASSQTAGVGEQYF	TGTGCCAGCAGCCAGACAGCGGGAGTGGGCGAGCAGTACTTC
NA	NA	TRBV15	TRBJ2-3	12	CATSREHSTGYF	TGTGCCACCAGCAGAGAGCACTCGACTGGGTATTTT
TRBD2	NA	TRBV5-1	TRBJ2-5	16	CASSLAPSGAQETQYF	TGCGCCAGCAGCTTGGCGCCTAGCGGGGCACAAGAGACCCAGTACTTC
TRBD1	NA	TRBV19	TRBJ2-7	14	CASSSPGTGHEQYF	TGTGCCAGTAGTTCCCCCGGGACAGGACACGAGCAGTACTTC
NA	NA	TRBV29-1	TRBJ2-2	13	CSVETRHTGELFF	TGCAGCGTTGAAACGCGTCACACCGGGGAGCTGTTTTTT
NA	NA	TRBV2	TRBJ2-7	14	CASSDQGKDYEQYF	TGTGCCAGCAGTGACCAGGGGAAAGACTACGAGCAGTACTTC
TRBD2	NA	TRBV7-3	TRBJ2-1	18	CASLGLAGALGLGNEQFF	TGTGCCAGCCTGGGACTAGCGGGAGCCCTGGGCTTGGGGAATGAGCAGTTCTTC
TRBD1	NA	TRBV28	TRBJ1-2	13	CASSPRDRDGYTF	TGTGCCAGCAGTCCCCGGGACAGAGATGGCTACACCTTC
NA	NA	TRBV27	TRBJ2-1	16	CASSFIGRPTYNEQFF	TGTGCCAGCAGTTTTATAGGGAGACCTACCTACAATGAGCAGTTCTTC
NA	NA	TRBV18	TRBJ2-5	13	CASSPGRQETQYF	TGTGCCAGCTCACCAGGTCGGCAAGAGACCCAGTACTTC
TRBD2	NA	TRBV5-1	TRBJ2-2	17	CASSSTPLAGGTGELFF	TGCGCCAGCAGCTCAACACCACTAGCGGGAGGGACCGGGGAGCTGTTTTTT
TRBD1	NA	TRBV20-1	TRBJ2-3	17	CSASVFGQGIRADTQYF	TGCAGTGCTAGTGTTTTCGGACAGGGCATTAGAGCAGATACGCAGTATTTT
TRBD1	NA	TRBV7-2	TRBJ2-7	15	CASSLTGTGGYEQYF	TGTGCCAGCAGCTTAACCGGGACAGGGGGCTACGAGCAGTACTTC
NA	NA	TRBV2	TRBJ2-7	15	CASSGKAGLSYEQYF	TGTGCCAGCAGTGGGAAAGCAGGGTTGTCATACGAGCAGTACTTC
NA	NA	TRBV28	TRBJ1-5	15	CASSLYDGGYQPQHF	TGTGCCAGCAGTTTATATGACGGGGGGTATCAGCCCCAGCATTTT
TRBD1	NA	TRBV9	TRBJ2-7	15	CASSLPGQGTYEQYF	TGTGCCAGCAGCCTACCGGGACAGGGGACCTACGAGCAGTACTTC
TRBD1	NA	TRBV5-1	TRBJ1-4	14	CASSTGQLNEKLFF	TGCGCCAGCAGCACGGGACAGCTTAATGAAAAACTGTTTTTT
NA	few	TRBV29-1	TRBJ1-2	13	CSVGAGDRYGYTF	TGCAGCGTTGGGGCAGGGGATAGGTATGGCTACACCTTC
NA	NA	TRBV9	TRBJ2-1	16	CASSPDLRQPSNEQFF	TGTGCCAGCAGCCCCGACCTGCGACAACCCAGCAATGAGCAGTTCTTC
TRBD1	NA	TRBV6-5	TRBJ2-7	13	CASSLNRGQGQYF	TGTGCCAGCAGTTTAAACAGGGGGCAAGGGCAGTACTTC
TRBD1	NA	TRBV29-1	TRBJ1-4	14	CSVEVDRVREKLFF	TGCAGCGTTGAAGTTGACAGGGTACGAGAAAAACTGTTTTTT
NA	NA	TRBV11-2	TRBJ1-4	14	CASSLGQSNEKLFF	TGTGCCAGCAGCCTCGGACAGTCTAATGAAAAACTGTTTTTT
NA	NA	TRBV5-6	TRBJ2-2	15	CASSLGLLQTGELFF	TGTGCCAGCAGCTTGGGGCTCCTTCAAACCGGGGAGCTGTTTTTT
TRBD2	once	TRBV4-2	TRBJ2-1	16	CASSQEASGPHNEQFF	TGTGCCAGCAGCCAAGAGGCTAGCGGGCCCCACAATGAGCAGTTCTTC
TRBD1	NA	TRBV28	TRBJ1-5	16	CASKTGDFAHSQPQHF	TGTGCCAGCAAGACAGGGGACTTTGCACATAGTCAGCCCCAGCATTTT
TRBD1	NA	TRBV5-5	TRBJ2-7	15	CASSLADRGSYEQYF	TGTGCCAGCAGCTTGGCCGACAGGGGCAGTTACGAGCAGTACTTC
NA	NA	TRBV28	TRBJ1-5	15	CASSLSGFGNQPQHF	TGTGCCAGCAGTTTGTCGGGGTTCGGCAATCAGCCCCAGCATTTT
NA	NA	TRBV24-1	TRBJ2-1	16	CATGTGVLSSYNEQFF	TGTGCCACCGGTACGGGAGTGTTAAGCTCCTACAATGAGCAGTTCTTC
TRBD2	NA	TRBV19	TRBJ2-2	17	CASSMGSGSANTGELFF	TGTGCCAGTAGTATGGGTAGCGGGAGTGCTAACACCGGGGAGCTGTTTTTT
TRBD1	NA	TRBV19	TRBJ1-1	13	CASTDRAGTEAFF	TGTGCCAGCACCGACAGGGCAGGCACTGAAGCTTTCTTT
TRBD1	NA	TRBV9	TRBJ1-1	14	CASSGNRGDTEAFF	TGTGCCAGCAGCGGTAACAGGGGAGACACTGAAGCTTTCTTT
TRBD1	NA	TRBV30	TRBJ1-5	17	CAWSGDRASNSNQPQHF	TGTGCCTGGAGTGGGGACAGAGCCTCGAATAGCAATCAGCCCCAGCATTTT
TRBD1	once	TRBV6-2/TRBV6-3	TRBJ1-1	12	CASSRTGTEAFF	TGTGCCAGCAGCCGGACAGGTACTGAAGCTTTCTTT
TRBD1	once	TRBV14	TRBJ1-3	19	CASSQDAGQGPTSGNTIYF	TGTGCCAGCAGCCAGGATGCGGGACAGGGGCCCACCTCTGGAAACACCATATATTTT